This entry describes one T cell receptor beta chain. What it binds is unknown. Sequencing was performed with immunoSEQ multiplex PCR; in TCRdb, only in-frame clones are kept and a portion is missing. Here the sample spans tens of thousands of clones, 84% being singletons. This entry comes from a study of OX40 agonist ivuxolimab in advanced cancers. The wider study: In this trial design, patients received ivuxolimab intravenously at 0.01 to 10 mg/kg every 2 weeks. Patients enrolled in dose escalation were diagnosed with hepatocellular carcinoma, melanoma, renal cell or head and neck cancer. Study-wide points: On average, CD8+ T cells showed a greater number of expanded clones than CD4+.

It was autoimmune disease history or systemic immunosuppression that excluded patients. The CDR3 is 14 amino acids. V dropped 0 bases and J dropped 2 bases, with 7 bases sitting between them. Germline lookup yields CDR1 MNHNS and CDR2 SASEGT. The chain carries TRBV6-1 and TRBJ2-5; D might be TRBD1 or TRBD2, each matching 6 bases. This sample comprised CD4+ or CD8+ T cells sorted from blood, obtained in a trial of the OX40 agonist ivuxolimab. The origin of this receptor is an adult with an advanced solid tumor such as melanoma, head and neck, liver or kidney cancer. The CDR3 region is CASSEAGGQETQYF. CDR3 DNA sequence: TGTGCCAGCAGTGAAGCAGGGGGGCAAGAGACCCAGTACTTC.